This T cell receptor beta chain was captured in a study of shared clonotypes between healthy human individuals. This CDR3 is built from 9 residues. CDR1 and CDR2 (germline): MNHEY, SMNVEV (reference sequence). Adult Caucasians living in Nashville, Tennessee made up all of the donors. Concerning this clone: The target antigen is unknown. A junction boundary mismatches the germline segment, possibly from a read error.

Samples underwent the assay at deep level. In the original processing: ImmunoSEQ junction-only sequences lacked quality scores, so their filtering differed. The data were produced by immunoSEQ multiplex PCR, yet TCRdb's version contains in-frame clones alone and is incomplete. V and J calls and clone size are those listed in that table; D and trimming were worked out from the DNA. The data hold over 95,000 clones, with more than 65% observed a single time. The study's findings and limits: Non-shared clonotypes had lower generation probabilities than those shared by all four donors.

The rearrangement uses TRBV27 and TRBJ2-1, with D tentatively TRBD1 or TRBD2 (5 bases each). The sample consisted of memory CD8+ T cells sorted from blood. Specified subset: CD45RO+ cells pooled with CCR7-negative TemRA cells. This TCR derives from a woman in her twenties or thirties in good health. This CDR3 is CASGDPSVF. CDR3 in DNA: TGTGCCAGCGGGGACCCGTCAGTCTTC.